This T cell receptor beta chain was profiled in a study of T cell repertoires in cytomegalovirus infection. This clonotype was counted only a few times. TCRdb re-derived calls from the reads in MiXCR, one entry per CDR3 protein. The sample records some 250,000 distinct CDR3 sequences, approximately 10% being singletons. The V gene's germline CDR1 is SEHNR and CDR2 FQNEAQ (reference sequence). J lost 8 bases, V lost 2 bases, and 11 bases had no gene match. This CDR3 has 17 residues. The sample comprised PBMCs. The V gene is TRBV7-9, the J gene TRBJ2-1; 11 bases map to TRBD2. The receptor was isolated from a human donor in good health (CMV status not recorded). Some clones in this sample may be carry-over from other donors' samples. The CDR3 DNA sequence: TGTGCCAGCAGCTTATACACTAGCGGGAGCCCTAGCGATGAGCAGTTCTTC. It codes for CASSLYTSGSPSDEQFF.